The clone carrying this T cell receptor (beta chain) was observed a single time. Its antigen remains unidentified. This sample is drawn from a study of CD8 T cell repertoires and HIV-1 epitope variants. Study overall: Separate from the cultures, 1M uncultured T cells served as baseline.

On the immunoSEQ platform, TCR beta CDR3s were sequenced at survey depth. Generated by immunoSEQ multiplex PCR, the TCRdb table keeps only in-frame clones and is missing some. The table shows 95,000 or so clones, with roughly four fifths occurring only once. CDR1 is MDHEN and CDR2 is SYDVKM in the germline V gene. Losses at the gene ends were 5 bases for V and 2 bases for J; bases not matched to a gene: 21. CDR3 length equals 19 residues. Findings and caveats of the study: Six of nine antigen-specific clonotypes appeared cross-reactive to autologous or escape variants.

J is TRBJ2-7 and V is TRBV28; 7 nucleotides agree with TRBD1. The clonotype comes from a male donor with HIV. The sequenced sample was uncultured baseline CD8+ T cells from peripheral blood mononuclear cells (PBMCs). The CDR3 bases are TGTGCCAGCAGTCAGACAGGGCCCCAGTGGGCGGCTGGGACCTACGAGCAGTACTTC. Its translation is CASSQTGPQWAAGTYEQYF.